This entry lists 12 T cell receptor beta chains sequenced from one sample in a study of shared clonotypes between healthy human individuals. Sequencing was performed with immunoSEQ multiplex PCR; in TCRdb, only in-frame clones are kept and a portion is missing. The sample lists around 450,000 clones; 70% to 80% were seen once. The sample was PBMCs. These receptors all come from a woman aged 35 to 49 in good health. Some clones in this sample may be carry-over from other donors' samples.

In DNA form, the CDR3 reads TGTGCCACCAGCAGAGGTGGGCGGCGCACCGGGGAGCTGTTTTTT. Residues: CATSRGGRRTGELFF. The gene calls are TRBV15 and TRBJ2-2, with D hard to call. The CDR3 loop spans 15 amino acids. In germline, CDR1 is LNHNV, CDR2 YYDKDF (reference sequence). The V end lost 1 base, the J end lost 4 bases, and 10 bases lay between the germline ends.

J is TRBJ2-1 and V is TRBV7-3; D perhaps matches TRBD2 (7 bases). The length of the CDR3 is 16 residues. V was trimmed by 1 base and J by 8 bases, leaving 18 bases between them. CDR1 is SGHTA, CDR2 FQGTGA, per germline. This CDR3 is CASSLIGGGRGDEQFF. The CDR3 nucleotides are TGTGCCAGCAGCTTAATTGGGGGCGGGAGAGGTGATGAGCAGTTCTTC.

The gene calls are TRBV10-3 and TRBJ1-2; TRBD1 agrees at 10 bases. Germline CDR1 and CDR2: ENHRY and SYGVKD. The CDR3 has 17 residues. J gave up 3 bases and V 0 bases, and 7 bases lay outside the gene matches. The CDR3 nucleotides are TGTGCCATCAGTGAGTCGGGGCCGACAGGGGGCGACTATGGCTACACCTTC. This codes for CAISESGPTGGDYGYTF.

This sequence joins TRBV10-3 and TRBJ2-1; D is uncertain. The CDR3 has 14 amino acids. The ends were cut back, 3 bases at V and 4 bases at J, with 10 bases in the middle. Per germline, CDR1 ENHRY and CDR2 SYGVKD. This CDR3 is CAISDTGGYNEQFF. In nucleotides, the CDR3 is TGTGCCATCAGTGATACGGGTGGTTACAATGAGCAGTTCTTC.

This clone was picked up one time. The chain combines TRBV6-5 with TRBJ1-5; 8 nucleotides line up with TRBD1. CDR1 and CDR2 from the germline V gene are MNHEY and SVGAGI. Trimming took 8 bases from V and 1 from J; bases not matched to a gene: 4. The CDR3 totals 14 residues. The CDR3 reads CASHGQGSNQPQHF. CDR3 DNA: TGTGCCAGCCATGGACAGGGAAGCAATCAGCCCCAGCATTTT.

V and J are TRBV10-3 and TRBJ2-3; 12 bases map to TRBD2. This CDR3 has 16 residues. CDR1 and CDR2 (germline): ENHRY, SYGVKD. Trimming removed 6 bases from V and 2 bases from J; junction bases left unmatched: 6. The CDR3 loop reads CAISSGLAGTTDTQYF. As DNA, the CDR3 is TGTGCCATCAGCTCAGGACTAGCGGGGACCACAGATACGCAGTATTTT.

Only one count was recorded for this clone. CDR3: CSAGLAGNGEQYF. The CDR3 DNA reads as TGCAGCGCGGGACTAGCGGGGAACGGTGAGCAGTACTTC. V is TRBV29-1 and J is TRBJ2-7; 13 bases map to TRBD2. The germline CDR1 and CDR2 sequences are SQVTM and ANQGSEA. Trimming took 7 bases from V and 7 from J; bases not matched to a gene: 7. This CDR3 has 13 amino acids.

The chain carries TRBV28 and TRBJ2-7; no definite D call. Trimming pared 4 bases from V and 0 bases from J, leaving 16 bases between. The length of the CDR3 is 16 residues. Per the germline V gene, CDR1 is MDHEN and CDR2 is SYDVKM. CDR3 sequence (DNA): TGTGCCAGCAGTTCCCCCTGGGTAGGAGCCTCCTACGAGCAGTACTTC. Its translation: CASSSPWVGASYEQYF.

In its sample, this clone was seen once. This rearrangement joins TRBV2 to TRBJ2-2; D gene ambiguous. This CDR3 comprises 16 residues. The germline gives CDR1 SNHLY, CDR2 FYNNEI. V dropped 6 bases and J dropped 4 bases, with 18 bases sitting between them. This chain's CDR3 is CASSAGPGRSTGELFF. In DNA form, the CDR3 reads TGTGCCAGCAGCGCCGGACCCGGACGGAGCACCGGGGAGCTGTTTTTT.

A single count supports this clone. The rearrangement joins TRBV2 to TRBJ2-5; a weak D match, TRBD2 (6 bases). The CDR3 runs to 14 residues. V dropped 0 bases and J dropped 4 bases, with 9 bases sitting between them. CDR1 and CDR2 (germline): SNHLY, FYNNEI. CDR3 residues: CASSEAPGRETQYF. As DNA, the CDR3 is TGTGCCAGCAGTGAAGCGCCCGGGAGAGAGACCCAGTACTTC.

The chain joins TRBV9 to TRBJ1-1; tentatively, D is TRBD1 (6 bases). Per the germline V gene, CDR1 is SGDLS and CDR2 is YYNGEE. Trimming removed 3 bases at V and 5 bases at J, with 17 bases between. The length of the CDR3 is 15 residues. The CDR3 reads CASSAGTPVETEAFF. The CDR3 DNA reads TGTGCCAGCAGCGCCGGGACACCTGTTGAGACTGAAGCTTTCTTT.

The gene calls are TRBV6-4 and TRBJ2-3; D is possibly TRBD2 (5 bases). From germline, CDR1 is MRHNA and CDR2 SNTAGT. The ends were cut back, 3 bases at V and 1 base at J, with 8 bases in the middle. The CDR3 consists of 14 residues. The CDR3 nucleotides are TGTGCCAGCAGTGAGCGGGTGGGCACAGATACGCAGTATTTT. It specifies CASSERVGTDTQYF.